A selection of T cell receptor beta chains follows, all from one sample in a study of T cell clonotyping in hematopoietic cell transplantation. Data came from immunoSEQ multiplex PCR; TCRdb stores just in-frame clones and leaves some out. The table lists about 18,000 clones, roughly three quarters of them singletons. Sequencing input: peripheral blood mononuclear cells. These receptor sequences come from a man in his sixties in good health. Some clones in this sample may be carry-over from other donors' samples. CDR3s include the opening cysteine and the closing phenylalanine or tryptophan. Fields, in order: J gene, clone size, V gene, D gene, CDR3 DNA, CDR3 protein. The D gene is left open where the match is weak. Part of the rows lack a size; the others show once, few, many or a class for expanded clones.

TRBJ1-2 NA TRBV10-3 NA TGTGCCATCAGTGACAGGTGGTATGGCTACACCTTC CAISDRWYGYTF
TRBJ2-7 NA TRBV11-3 NA TGTGCCAGCAGCTTTGACCCGGACAGCCCCTACGAGCAGTACTTC CASSFDPDSPYEQYF
TRBJ2-7 medium-sized TRBV18 NA TGTGCCAGCTCACCCGAAATGGTCGAGCAGTACTTC CASSPEMVEQYF
TRBJ2-7 NA TRBV7-9 NA TGTGCCAGCTCCCCCAGGGGTCCCTACGAGCAGTACTTC CASSPRGPYEQYF
TRBJ2-2 NA TRBV10-3 NA TGTGCCATCAGTGAGTCACAGGGTAGCACCGGGGAGCTGTTTTTT CAISESQGSTGELFF
TRBJ1-4 once TRBV9 NA TGTGCCAGCAGCGTGGGGGCTCGGCACCTTCCTAATGAAAAACTGTTTTTT CASSVGARHLPNEKLFF
TRBJ2-2 NA TRBV7-6 TRBD2 TGTGCCAGCAGCTTAACGTACGGACTAGCGGGAGTTGACACCGGGGAGCTGTTTTTT CASSLTYGLAGVDTGELFF
TRBJ2-3 NA TRBV5-4 NA TGTGCCAGCAGCTTGGGGTTAGCGGTATTAGATACGCAGTATTTT CASSLGLAVLDTQYF
TRBJ1-2 NA TRBV29-1 TRBD1 TGCAGCGTTGAAGGGGGACAGGCATCTAACTATGGCTACACCTTC CSVEGGQASNYGYTF
TRBJ1-6 NA TRBV15 NA TGTGCCACCAGCCTGGGACAAAATAATTCACCCCTCCACTTT CATSLGQNNSPLHF
TRBJ2-7 NA TRBV5-6 NA TGTGCCAGCAGCGGGGACATCTTCTACGAGCAGTACTTC CASSGDIFYEQYF
TRBJ2-4 few TRBV19 NA TGTGCCAGTAGCGCAAGGCTGGCCAAAAACATTCAGTACTTC CASSARLAKNIQYF
TRBJ2-5 NA TRBV7-3 TRBD2 TGTGCCAGCAGCCCAGGACTAGCGGGAGGGATGGGGACCCAGTACTTC CASSPGLAGGMGTQYF
TRBJ1-1 few TRBV29-1 TRBD1 TGCAGCGTCCCGGGACAGCGAGAGAACACTGAAGCTTTCTTT CSVPGQRENTEAFF
TRBJ2-7 NA TRBV7-6 TRBD2 TGTGCCAGCAGCGCAACGGGGGGGGTTTCCTACGAGCAGTGCTTC CASSATGGVSYEQCF
TRBJ2-7 NA TRBV23-1 NA TGCGCCAGCAGTCAATCGTCCTGCCCCCTTTCCTACGAGCAGTACTTC CASSQSSCPLSYEQYF
TRBJ2-3 NA TRBV19 NA TGTGCCAGTAGCCGGGACCAATCCACAGATACGCAGTATTTT CASSRDQSTDTQYF
TRBJ1-3 once TRBV2 NA TGTGCCAGCAGTGTTTTGGGGGCGAAGGGAAACACCATATATTTT CASSVLGAKGNTIYF
TRBJ1-6 NA TRBV6-6 NA TGTGCCAGCAGTTTCGGAGGGGTGGGGAATTCACCCCTCCACTTT CASSFGGVGNSPLHF
TRBJ2-3 NA TRBV4-2 NA TGTGCCAGCAGCCAAGCTCGGCAGCCACCAGATACGCAGTATTTT CASSQARQPPDTQYF
TRBJ2-2 NA TRBV29-1 NA TGCAGCGCTCAGGTTCAGTCGAACACCGGGGAGCTGTTTTTT CSAQVQSNTGELFF
TRBJ2-1 NA TRBV11-3 TRBD2 TGTGCCAGCAGCCGAACCGGGACTAGCGGGAGCAATGAGCAGTTCTTC CASSRTGTSGSNEQFF
TRBJ1-3 NA TRBV28 NA TGTGCCAGCACCCTAGGGGGGCACGGCTCTGGAAACACCATATATTTT CASTLGGHGSGNTIYF
TRBJ1-4 NA TRBV30 TRBD1 TGTGCCTGGAGTATCCCCGGACAGGGAGGTGAAAAACTGTTTTTT CAWSIPGQGGEKLFF
TRBJ2-2 NA TRBV9 NA TGTGCCAGCGGGGGCCAGATCAACACCGGGGAGCTGTTTTTT CASGGQINTGELFF
TRBJ2-3 NA TRBV5-1 NA TGCGCCAGCACCAACCCTGGGGATACGCAGTATTTT CASTNPGDTQYF
TRBJ2-1 NA TRBV11-3 NA TGTGCCAGCAGCCCACCGGAGGGATCCTCCTACAATGAGCAGTTCTTC CASSPPEGSSYNEQFF
TRBJ1-4 NA TRBV2 NA TGTGCCAGCAGTGTGTGGCATTCCGGTGAAAAACTGTTTTTT CASSVWHSGEKLFF
TRBJ2-5 NA TRBV4-2 NA TGTGCCAGCAGCCCTACAAGGGACGGGGAGACCCAGTACTTC CASSPTRDGETQYF
TRBJ2-5 NA TRBV7-3 NA TGTGCCAGCAGCTTAACGCTTGGAGAGACCCAGTACTTC CASSLTLGETQYF
TRBJ2-7 NA TRBV4-3 TRBD1 TGCGCCAGCAGCCAGACAGGGCATACCTACGAGCAGTACTTC CASSQTGHTYEQYF
TRBJ2-7 NA TRBV29-1 NA TGCAGCGTTGTAACTCCGGGATGGGGCGAGCAGTACTTC CSVVTPGWGEQYF
TRBJ1-6 NA TRBV30 NA TGTGCCTGGCGGCGGGGGGAATGGGTTAATTCACCCCTCCACTTT CAWRRGEWVNSPLHF
TRBJ2-1 NA TRBV5-8 NA TGTGCCAGCAGCTTGGTCGAAGGTGAGCAGTTCTTC CASSLVEGEQFF
TRBJ2-3 NA TRBV6-5 NA TGTGCCAGCAGTTATGAAGGGACAGATACGCAGTATTTT CASSYEGTDTQYF
TRBJ2-7 NA TRBV15 TRBD1 TGTGCCACCAGCCCGGGGACAGGCGGCTACGAGCAGTACTTC CATSPGTGGYEQYF
TRBJ1-5 NA TRBV4-3 NA TGCGCCAGCAGCCAAGATCGCGATCAGCCCCAGCATTTT CASSQDRDQPQHF
TRBJ2-5 few TRBV29-1 NA TGCAGCGTAGGATCGCAGGCTAGCACGGAGACCCAGTACTTC CSVGSQASTETQYF
TRBJ2-1 NA TRBV7-3 TRBD2 TGTGCCAGCAGCTGGACTAGCGGGAACAATGAGCAGTTCTTC CASSWTSGNNEQFF
TRBJ2-3 NA TRBV2 TRBD2 TGTGCCCGGGGCGCGGGGGGCCTCACAGATACGCAGTATTTT CARGAGGLTDTQYF
TRBJ1-6 NA TRBV4-1 NA TGCGCCAGCAGCCAAGTTGGTCCAGGAAGCCCCCTCCACTTT CASSQVGPGSPLHF
TRBJ2-5 once TRBV14 NA TGTGCCAGCAGCCAAGGTCGCTGGGACCAAGAGACCCAGTACTTC CASSQGRWDQETQYF
TRBJ1-6 NA TRBV6-8 NA TGTGCCAGCTCCCCACCACCCCCGGGGGCGCGTTTTAATTCACCCCTCCACTTT CASSPPPPGARFNSPLHF
TRBJ2-5 NA TRBV2 TRBD1 TGTGCCAGCCTAAGGGACAGGGAAGAGACCCAGTACTTC CASLRDREETQYF
TRBJ2-7 NA TRBV30 TRBD2 TGTGCCGTGTTTGCTAGCGGGAGCTACGAGCAGTACTTC CAVFASGSYEQYF
TRBJ1-6 NA TRBV5-4 NA TGTGCCAGCAGCGGGGCAGCCCCCGAAGGGAGTTCACCCCTCCACTTT CASSGAAPEGSSPLHF
TRBJ2-2 NA TRBV9 TRBD2 TGTGCCAGCAGCAGACTAGCGGGAGAAACCGGGGAGCTGTTTTTT CASSRLAGETGELFF
TRBJ1-1 NA TRBV28 NA TGTGCCAGCAGTGAAATGCACACTGAAGCTTTCTTT CASSEMHTEAFF
TRBJ1-1 NA TRBV5-5 NA TGTGCCAGCAGCTTGGGGGTTGAGACTGAAGCTTTCTTT CASSLGVETEAFF
TRBJ2-1 once TRBV11-3 NA TGTGCCAGCAGCTTATACGATGAGCAGTTCTTC CASSLYDEQFF
TRBJ1-3 NA TRBV28 NA TGTGCCAGCAGGGGGCCAGTCTCTGGAAACACCATATATTTT CASRGPVSGNTIYF
TRBJ1-1 NA TRBV2 NA TGTGCCAGCACCCAGTTGGGGGACACTGAAGCTTTCTTT CASTQLGDTEAFF